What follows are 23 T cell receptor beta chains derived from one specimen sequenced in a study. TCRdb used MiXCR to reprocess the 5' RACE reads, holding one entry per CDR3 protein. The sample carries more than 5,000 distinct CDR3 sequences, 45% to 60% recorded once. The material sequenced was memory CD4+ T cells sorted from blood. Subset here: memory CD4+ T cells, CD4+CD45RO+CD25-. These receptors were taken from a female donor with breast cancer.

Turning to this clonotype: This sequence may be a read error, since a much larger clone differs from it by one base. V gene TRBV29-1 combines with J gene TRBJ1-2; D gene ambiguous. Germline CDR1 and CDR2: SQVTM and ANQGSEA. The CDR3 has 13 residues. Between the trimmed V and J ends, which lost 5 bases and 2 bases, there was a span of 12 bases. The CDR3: CSVWSSGNYGYTF. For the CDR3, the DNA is TGCAGCGTTTGGAGTTCGGGGAACTATGGCTACACCTTC.

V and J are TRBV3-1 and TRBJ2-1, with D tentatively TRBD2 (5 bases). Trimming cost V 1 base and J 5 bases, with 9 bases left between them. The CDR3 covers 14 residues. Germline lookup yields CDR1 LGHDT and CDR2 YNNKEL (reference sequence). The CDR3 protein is CASSQGTWHNEQFF. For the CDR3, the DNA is TGTGCCAGCAGCCAAGGGACTTGGCACAATGAGCAGTTCTTC.

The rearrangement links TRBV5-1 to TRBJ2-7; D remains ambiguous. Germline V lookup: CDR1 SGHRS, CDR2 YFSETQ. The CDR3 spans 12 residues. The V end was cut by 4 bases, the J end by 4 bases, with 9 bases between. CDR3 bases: TGCGCCAGCAGCCTGCTAGGATACGAGCAGTACTTC. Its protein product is CASSLLGYEQYF.

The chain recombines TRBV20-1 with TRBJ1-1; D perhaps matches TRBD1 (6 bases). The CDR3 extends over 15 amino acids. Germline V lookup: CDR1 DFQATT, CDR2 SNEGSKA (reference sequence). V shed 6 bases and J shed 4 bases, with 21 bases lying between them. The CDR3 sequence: CSAPGRGGMGTEAFF. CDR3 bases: TGCAGTGCCCCAGGGAGGGGGGGCATGGGCACTGAAGCTTTCTTT.

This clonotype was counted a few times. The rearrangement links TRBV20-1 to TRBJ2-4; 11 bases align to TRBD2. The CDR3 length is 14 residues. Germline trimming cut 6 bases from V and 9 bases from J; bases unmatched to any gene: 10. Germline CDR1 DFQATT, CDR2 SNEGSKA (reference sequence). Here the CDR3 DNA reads TGCAGTGCCGAGACTAGCGGGGACCGAGGCATTCAGTACTTC. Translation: CSAETSGDRGIQYF.

The CDR3 loop reads CASSLGAAGGRGETQYF. DNA for the CDR3: TGTGCCAGCAGCTTAGGTGCCGCAGGGGGCCGGGGAGAGACCCAGTACTTC. The chain has TRBV7-6 and TRBJ2-5, with 8 nucleotides matching TRBD1. V was clipped by 1 base and J by 4 bases; unmatched bases: 11. Germline lookup yields CDR1 SGHVS and CDR2 FNYEAQ. The CDR3 is 17 amino acids.

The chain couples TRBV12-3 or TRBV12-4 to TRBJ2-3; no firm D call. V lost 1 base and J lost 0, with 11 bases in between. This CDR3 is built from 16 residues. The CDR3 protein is CASSLGGEPSTDTQYF. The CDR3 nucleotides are TGTGCCAGCAGTTTAGGAGGCGAGCCTAGCACAGATACGCAGTATTTT.

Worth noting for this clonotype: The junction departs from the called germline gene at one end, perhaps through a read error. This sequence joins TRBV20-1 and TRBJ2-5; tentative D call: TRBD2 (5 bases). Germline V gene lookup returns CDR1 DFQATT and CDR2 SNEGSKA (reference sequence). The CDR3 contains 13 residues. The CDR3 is CSARPPWEPWGTF. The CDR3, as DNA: TGCAGTGCTAGACCGCCGTGGGAGCCCTGGGGTACCTTC.

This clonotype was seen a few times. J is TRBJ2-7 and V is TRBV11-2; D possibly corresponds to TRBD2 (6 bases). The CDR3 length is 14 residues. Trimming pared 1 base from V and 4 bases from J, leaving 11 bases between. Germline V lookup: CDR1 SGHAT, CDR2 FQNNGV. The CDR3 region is CASSLAGAGYEQYF. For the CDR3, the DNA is TGTGCCAGCAGCTTAGCGGGAGCGGGTTACGAGCAGTACTTC.

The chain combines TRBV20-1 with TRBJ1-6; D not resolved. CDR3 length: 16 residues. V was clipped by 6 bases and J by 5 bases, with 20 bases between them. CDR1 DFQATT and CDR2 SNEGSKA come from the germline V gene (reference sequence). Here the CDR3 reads CSAPRSGRINNSPLHF. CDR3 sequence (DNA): TGCAGTGCCCCCCGGTCAGGACGGATTAATAATTCACCCCTCCACTTT.

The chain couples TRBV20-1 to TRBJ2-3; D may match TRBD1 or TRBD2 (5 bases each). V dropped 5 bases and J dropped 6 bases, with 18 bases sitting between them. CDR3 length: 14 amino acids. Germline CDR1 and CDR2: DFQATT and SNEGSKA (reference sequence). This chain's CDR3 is CSAGVGTRSDTQYF. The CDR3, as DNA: TGCAGTGCTGGCGTTGGGACCAGGTCGGATACGCAGTATTTT.

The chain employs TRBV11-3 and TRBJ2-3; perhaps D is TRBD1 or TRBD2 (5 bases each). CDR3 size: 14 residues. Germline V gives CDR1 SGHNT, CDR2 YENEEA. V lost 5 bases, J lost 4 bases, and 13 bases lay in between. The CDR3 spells CASSPPGTPDTQYF. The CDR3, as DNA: TGTGCCAGCAGCCCACCCGGGACCCCAGATACGCAGTATTTT.

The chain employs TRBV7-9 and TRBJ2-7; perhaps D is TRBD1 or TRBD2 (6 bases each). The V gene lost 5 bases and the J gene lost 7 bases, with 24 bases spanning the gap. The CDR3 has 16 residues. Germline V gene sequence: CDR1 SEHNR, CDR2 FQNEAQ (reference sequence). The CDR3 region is CASSLGQPGLGGEQYF. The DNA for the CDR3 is TGTGCCAGCAGCCTCGGACAGCCTGGCTTGGGGGGTGAGCAGTACTTC.

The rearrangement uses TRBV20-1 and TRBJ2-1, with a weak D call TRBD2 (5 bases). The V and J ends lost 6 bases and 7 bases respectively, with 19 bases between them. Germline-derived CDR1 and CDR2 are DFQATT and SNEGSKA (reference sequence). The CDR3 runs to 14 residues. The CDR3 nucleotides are TGCAGTGCCCGACGAGGGATAGGGTCTAATGAGCAGTTCTTC. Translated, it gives CSARRGIGSNEQFF.

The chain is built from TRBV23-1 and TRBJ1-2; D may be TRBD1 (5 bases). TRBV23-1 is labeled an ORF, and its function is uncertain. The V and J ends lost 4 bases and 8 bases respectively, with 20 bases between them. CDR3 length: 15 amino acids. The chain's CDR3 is CASSPTQGCGRGYTF. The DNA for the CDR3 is TGCGCCAGCAGTCCCACTCAGGGCTGTGGGAGGGGCTACACCTTC.

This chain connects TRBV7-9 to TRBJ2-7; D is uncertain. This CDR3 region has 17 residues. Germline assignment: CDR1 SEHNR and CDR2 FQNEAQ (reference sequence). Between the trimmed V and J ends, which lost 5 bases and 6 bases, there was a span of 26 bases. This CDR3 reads CASSPGRSLVVLSEQYF. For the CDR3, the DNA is TGTGCCAGCAGCCCCGGCCGGTCGCTAGTTGTTCTATCCGAGCAGTACTTC.

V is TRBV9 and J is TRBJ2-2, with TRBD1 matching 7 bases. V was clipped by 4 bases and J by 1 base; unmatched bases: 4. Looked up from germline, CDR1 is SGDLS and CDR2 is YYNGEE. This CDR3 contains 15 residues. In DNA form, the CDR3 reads TGTGCCAGCAGCAAGAGGACAGGGAACACCGGGGAGCTGTTTTTT. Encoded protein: CASSKRTGNTGELFF.

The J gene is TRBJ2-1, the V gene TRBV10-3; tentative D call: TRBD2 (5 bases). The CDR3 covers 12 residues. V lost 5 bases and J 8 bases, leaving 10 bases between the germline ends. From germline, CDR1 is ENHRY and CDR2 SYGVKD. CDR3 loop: CAISQLGDEQFF. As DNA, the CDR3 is TGTGCCATCAGTCAGCTCGGGGATGAGCAGTTCTTC.

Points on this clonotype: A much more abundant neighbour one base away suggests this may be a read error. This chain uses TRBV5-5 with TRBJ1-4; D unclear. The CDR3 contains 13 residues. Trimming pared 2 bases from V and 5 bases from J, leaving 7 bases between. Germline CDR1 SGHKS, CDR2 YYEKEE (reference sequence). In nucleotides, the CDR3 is TGTGCCAGCAGCTTTACCGGGAATGAAAAACTGTTTTTT. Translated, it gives CASSFTGNEKLFF.

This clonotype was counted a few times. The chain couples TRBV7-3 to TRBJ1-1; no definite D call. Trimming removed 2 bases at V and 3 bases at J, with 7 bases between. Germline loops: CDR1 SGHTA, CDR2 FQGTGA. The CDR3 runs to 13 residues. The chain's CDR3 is CASSLSIDTEAFF. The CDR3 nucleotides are TGTGCCAGCAGCTTATCCATTGACACTGAAGCTTTCTTT. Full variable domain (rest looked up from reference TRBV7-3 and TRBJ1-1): GAGVSQTPSNKVTEKGKYVELRCDPISGHTALYWYRQSLGQGPEFLIYFQGTGAADDSGLPNDRFFAVRPEGSVSTLKIQRTERGDSAVYLCASSLSIDTEAFFGQGTRLTVV.

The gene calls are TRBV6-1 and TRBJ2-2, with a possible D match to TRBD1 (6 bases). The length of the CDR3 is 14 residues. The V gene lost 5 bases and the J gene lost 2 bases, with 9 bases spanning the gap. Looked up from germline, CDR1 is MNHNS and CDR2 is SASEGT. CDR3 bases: TGTGCCAGCAGTCAGGGGTTTAACACCGGGGAGCTGTTTTTT. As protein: CASSQGFNTGELFF.

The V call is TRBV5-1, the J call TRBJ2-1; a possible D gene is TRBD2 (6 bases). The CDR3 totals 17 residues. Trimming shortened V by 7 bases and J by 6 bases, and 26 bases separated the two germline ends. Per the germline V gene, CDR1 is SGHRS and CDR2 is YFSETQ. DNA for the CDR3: TGCGCCAGCGAACCCCGCCTCCCTAGCGCAGGACGCAATGAGCAGTTCTTC. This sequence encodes CASEPRLPSAGRNEQFF.

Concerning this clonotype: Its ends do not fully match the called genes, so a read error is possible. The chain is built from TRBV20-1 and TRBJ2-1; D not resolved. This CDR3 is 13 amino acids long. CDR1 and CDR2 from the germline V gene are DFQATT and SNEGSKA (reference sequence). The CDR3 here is CSARFHTNNGQFF. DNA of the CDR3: TGCAGTGCTAGATTTCACACGAACAATGGGCAGTTCTTC.